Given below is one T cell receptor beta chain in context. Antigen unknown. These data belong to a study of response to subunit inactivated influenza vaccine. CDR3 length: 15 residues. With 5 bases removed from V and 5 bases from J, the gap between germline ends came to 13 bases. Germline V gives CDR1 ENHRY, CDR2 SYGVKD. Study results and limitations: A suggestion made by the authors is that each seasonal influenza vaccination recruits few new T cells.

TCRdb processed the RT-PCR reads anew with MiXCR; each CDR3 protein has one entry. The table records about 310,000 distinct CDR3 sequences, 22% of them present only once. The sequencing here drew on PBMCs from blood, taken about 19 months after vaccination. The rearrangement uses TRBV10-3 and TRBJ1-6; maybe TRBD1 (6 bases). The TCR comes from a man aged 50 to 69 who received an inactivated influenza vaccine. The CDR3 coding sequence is TGTGCCATCAGTAACATCAGGGGAAATAATTCACCCCTCCACTTT. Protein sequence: CAISNIRGNNSPLHF.